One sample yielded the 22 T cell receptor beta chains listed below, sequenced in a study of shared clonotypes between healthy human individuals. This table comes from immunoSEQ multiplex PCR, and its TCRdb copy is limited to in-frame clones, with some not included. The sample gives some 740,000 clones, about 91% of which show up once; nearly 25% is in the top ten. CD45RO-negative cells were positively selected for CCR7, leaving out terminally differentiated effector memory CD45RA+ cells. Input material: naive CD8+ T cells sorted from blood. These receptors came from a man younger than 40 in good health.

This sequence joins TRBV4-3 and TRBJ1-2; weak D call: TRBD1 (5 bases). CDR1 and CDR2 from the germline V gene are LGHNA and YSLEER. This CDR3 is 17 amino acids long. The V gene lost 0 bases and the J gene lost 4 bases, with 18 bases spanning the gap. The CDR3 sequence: CASSQDLAGQGFYGYTF. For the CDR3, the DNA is TGCGCCAGCAGCCAAGATCTGGCAGGGCAAGGCTTCTATGGCTACACCTTC.

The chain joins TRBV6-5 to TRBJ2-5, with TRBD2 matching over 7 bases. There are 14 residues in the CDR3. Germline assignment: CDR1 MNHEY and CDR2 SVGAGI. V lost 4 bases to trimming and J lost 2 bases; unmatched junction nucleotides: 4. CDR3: CASSSSGIQETQYF. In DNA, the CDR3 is TGTGCCAGCAGTTCCAGCGGGATTCAAGAGACCCAGTACTTC.

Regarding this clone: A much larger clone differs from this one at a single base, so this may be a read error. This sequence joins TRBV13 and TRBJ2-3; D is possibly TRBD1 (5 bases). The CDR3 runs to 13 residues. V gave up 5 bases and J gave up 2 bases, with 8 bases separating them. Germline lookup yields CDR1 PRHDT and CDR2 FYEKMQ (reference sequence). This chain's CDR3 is CASSPGNTDTQYF. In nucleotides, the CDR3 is TGTGCCAGCAGCCCAGGGAACACAGATACGCAGTATTTT.

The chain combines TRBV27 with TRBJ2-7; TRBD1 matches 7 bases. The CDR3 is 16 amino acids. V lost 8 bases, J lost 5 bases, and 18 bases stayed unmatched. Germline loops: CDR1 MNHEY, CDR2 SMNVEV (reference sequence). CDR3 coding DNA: TGTGCCAGCTCTCTCCGCCCGACAGGGAGCCGCCACGAGCAGTACTTC. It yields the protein CASSLRPTGSRHEQYF.

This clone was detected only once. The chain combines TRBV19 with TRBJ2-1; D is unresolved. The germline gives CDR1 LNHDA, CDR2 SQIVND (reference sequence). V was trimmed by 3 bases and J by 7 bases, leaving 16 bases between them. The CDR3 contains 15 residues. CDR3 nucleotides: TGTGCCAGTAGTATTTCTACCATGAAAGGTAATGAGCAGTTCTTC. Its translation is CASSISTMKGNEQFF.

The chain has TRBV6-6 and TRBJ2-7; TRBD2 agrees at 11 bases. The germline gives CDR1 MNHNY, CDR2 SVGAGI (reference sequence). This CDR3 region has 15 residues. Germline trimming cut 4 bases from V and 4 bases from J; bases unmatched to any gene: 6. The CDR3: CASSFQTSGVYEQYF. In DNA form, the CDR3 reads TGTGCCAGCAGTTTCCAGACTAGCGGGGTATACGAGCAGTACTTC.

The CDR3 region is CASSPRLAGFNEQFF. CDR3 coding DNA: TGCGCCAGCAGCCCAAGACTAGCAGGATTCAATGAGCAGTTCTTC. This rearrangement joins TRBV4-1 to TRBJ2-1; TRBD2 matches at 7 bases. V lost 4 bases, J lost 6 bases, and 9 bases stayed unmatched. This CDR3 has 15 residues. Germline V gives CDR1 MGHRA, CDR2 YSYEKL.

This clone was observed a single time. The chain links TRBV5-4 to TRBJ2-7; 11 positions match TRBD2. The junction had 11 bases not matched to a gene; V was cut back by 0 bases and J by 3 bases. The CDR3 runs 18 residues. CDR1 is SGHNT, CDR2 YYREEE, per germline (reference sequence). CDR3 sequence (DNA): TGTGCCAGCAGCTTGGCCGAGACTAGCGGGGCCTATAACTACGAGCAGTACTTC. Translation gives CASSLAETSGAYNYEQYF.

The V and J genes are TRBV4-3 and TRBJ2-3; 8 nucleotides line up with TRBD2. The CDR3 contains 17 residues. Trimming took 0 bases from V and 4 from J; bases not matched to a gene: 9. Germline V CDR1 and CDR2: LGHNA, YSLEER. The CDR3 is CASSQDRLAGIADTQYF. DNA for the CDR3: TGCGCCAGCAGCCAAGATCGTCTAGCGGGTATCGCAGATACGCAGTATTTT.

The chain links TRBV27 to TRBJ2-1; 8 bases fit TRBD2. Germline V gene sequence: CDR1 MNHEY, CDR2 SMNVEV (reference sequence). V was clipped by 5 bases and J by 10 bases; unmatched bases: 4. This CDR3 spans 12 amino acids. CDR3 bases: TGTGCCAGCAGTCCGGGGGGGTTGGAGCAGTTCTTC. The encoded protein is CASSPGGLEQFF.

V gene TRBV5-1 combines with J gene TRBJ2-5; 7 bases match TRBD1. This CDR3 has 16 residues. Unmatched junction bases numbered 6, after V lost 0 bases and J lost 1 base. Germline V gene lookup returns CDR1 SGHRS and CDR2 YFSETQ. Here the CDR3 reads CASSLEPGQTQETQYF. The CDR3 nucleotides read TGCGCCAGCAGCTTGGAACCGGGACAGACCCAAGAGACCCAGTACTTC.

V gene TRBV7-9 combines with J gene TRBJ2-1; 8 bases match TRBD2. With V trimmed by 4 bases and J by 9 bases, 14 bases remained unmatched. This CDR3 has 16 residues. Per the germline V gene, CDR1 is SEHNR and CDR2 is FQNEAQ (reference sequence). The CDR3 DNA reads TGTGCCAGCAGCTCTGGGGCTAGCGGGCGGAACGGTGAGCAGTTCTTC. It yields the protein CASSSGASGRNGEQFF.

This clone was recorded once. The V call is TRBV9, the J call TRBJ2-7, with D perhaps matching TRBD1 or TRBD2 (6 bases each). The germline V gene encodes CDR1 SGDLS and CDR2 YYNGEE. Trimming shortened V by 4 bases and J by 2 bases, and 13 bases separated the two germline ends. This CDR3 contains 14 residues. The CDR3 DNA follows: TGTGCCAGCAGCAGGGGGGCGGATACCTACGAGCAGTACTTC. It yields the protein CASSRGADTYEQYF. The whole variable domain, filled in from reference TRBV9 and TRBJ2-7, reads DSGVTQTPKHLITATGQRVTLRCSPRSGDLSVYWYQQSLDQGLQFLIQYYNGEERAKGNILERFSAQQFPDLHSELNLSSLELGDSALYFCASSRGADTYEQYFGPGTRLTVT.

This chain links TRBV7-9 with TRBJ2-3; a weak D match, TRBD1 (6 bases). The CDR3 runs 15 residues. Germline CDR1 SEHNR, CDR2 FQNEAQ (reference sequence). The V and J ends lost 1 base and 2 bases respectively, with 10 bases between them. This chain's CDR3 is CASSLGTVITDTQYF. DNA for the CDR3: TGTGCCAGCAGCTTAGGGACAGTGATCACAGATACGCAGTATTTT.

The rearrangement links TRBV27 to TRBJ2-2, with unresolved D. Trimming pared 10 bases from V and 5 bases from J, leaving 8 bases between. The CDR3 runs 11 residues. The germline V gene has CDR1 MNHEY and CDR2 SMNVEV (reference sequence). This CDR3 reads CATQKTGELFF. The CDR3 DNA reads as TGTGCCACCCAGAAGACCGGGGAGCTGTTTTTT.

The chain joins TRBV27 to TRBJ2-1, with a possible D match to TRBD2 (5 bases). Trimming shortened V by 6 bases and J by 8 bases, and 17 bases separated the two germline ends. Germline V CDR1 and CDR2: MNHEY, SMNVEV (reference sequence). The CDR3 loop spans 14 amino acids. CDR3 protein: CASSLQRMFDEQFF. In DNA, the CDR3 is TGTGCCAGCAGCCTGCAGCGGATGTTCGATGAGCAGTTCTTC.

The CDR3 DNA is TGCGCCAGCAGCCAAGATCCCTTCTTGGGGACCCAGTACTTC. Amino acids: CASSQDPFLGTQYF. The chain couples TRBV4-1 to TRBJ2-5, with D unresolved. Per germline, CDR1 MGHRA and CDR2 YSYEKL. This CDR3 region has 14 residues. Trimming pared 0 bases from V and 7 bases from J, leaving 12 bases between.

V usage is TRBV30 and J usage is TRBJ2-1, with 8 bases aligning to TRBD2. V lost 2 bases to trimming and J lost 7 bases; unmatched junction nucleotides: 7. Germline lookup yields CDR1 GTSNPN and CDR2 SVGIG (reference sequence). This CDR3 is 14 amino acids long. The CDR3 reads CAWSLGLGVNEQFF. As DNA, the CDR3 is TGTGCCTGGAGTTTGGGACTAGGGGTAAATGAGCAGTTCTTC.

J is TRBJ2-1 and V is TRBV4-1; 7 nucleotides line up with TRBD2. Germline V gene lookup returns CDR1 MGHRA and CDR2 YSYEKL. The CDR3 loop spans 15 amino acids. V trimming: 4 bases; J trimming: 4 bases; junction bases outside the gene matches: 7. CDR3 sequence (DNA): TGCGCCAGCAGCCCGGGACTACCCGCATACAATGAGCAGTTCTTC. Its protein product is CASSPGLPAYNEQFF.

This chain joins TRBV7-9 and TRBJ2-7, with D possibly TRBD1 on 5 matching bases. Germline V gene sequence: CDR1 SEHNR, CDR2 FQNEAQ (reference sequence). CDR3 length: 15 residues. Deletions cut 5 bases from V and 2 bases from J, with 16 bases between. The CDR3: CASSPPGHKAYEQYF. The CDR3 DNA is TGTGCCAGCAGCCCCCCCGGACATAAAGCCTACGAGCAGTACTTC.

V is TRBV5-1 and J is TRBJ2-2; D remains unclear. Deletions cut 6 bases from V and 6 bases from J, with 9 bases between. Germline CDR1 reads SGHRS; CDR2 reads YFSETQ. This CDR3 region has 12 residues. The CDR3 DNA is TGCGCCAGCACCGAGCTATCCGGGGAGCTGTTTTTT. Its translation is CASTELSGELFF. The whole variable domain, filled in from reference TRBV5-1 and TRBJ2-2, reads KAGVTQTPRYLIKTRGQQVTLSCSPISGHRSVSWYQQTPGQGLQFLFEYFSETQRNKGNFPGRFSGRQFSNSRSEMNVSTLELGDSALYLCASTELSGELFFGEGSRLTVL.

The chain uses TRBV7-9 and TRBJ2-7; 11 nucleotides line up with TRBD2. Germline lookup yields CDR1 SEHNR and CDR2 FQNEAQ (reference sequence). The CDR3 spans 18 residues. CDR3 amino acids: CASANGIVAGGEPYEQYF. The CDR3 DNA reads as TGTGCTAGCGCCAATGGCATAGTAGCGGGAGGGGAGCCCTACGAGCAGTACTTC.